This T cell receptor (beta chain) was profiled in a study of patients and donors after allogeneic stem cell transplantation (dated by TCRdb to the early 2020s). A note on this clonotype: Its antigen specificity is not known. No base qualities exist here, and no much larger clone lies one base off it.

Libraries came from RT-PCR. Sequencing was carried out with a NextSeq 550. TCRdb reprocessing: public reads trimmed at Q25 with fastp, clones called with MiXCR, in-frame beta chains kept. Identical CDR3 proteins give one entry, which carries the most common genes and DNA. This sample holds hundreds of thousands of distinct CDR3 sequences; 16% were observed only once. The top ten constitute less than 9.5% of the sample. Spanning cysteine to phenylalanine, the CDR3 consists of 12 amino acids. The entry retains the CDR3 DNA only, 36 bases that are in frame from base 1. Per the germline V gene, MGHRA is the CDR1 and YSYEKL is the CDR2. The V and J ends are trimmed by 5 bases and 8 bases, leaving 9 bases between them.

This receptor was taken from a human donor who was either an allogeneic HSCT recipient or a stem cell or donor lymphocyte infusion donor (not recorded which). It is not recorded whose cells these are; they may come from a transplant donor. The material sequenced was blood, either unsorted or a sorted T cell fraction (not recorded which). This receptor chain uses TRBV4-1 and TRBJ2-2; no D gene is confidently identified. The CDR3 in this case is CASSFPMGELFF. The nucleotide sequence is given as TGCGCCAGCAGCTTCCCAATGGGGGAGCTGTTTTTT.